A single sample is the source of the 7 T cell receptor beta chains below, sequenced in a study of OX40 agonist ivuxolimab in advanced cancers. The repertoire was sequenced with immunoSEQ multiplex PCR; TCRdb's copy has only in-frame clones and lacks some. The sample lists 69,000 or so clones, more than 70% seen once, with around 0.56% in the top ten. Sequencing was performed on CD4+ or CD8+ T cells sorted from blood, taken in a trial of the OX40 agonist ivuxolimab. These receptors all stem from an adult with an advanced solid tumor such as melanoma, head and neck, liver or kidney cancer.

V and J are TRBV2 and TRBJ1-5; D uncertain. Germline V gene lookup returns CDR1 SNHLY and CDR2 FYNNEI. V lost 5 bases, J lost 15 bases, and 17 bases lay in between. The CDR3 runs to 12 residues. This chain's CDR3 is CASSRDGPEGHF. Written as DNA, the CDR3 is TGTGCCAGCAGTCGTGACGGCCCCGAGGGGCATTTT.

The count of this clone is one. The chain is built from TRBV5-1 and TRBJ2-4; D may correspond to TRBD1 or TRBD2 (5 bases each). The CDR3 length is 17 residues. The germline gives CDR1 SGHRS, CDR2 YFSETQ. Between the trimmed V and J ends, which lost 4 bases and 3 bases, there was a span of 20 bases. The CDR3 sequence: CASSSLRDGLVKNIQYF. Here the CDR3 DNA reads TGCGCCAGCAGCAGCCTCCGGGACGGACTCGTCAAAAACATTCAGTACTTC.

The rearrangement joins TRBV6-5 to TRBJ2-1; TRBD2 is a possible D gene (5 bases). This CDR3 spans 15 amino acids. The germline gives CDR1 MNHEY, CDR2 SVGAGI. Between the trimmed V and J ends, which lost 6 bases and 7 bases, there was a span of 19 bases. CDR3 amino acids: CASRQRTPGRNEQFF. The CDR3 coding sequence is TGTGCCAGCAGGCAGCGGACCCCAGGCAGGAATGAGCAGTTCTTC.

The chain recombines TRBV14 with TRBJ2-3, with unresolved D. The CDR3 is made up of 13 amino acids. Trimming cost V 5 bases and J 2 bases, with 8 bases left between them. Germline V lookup: CDR1 SGHDN, CDR2 FVKESK. As DNA, the CDR3 is TGTGCCAGCAGCGGATTCGCCACAGATACGCAGTATTTT. This gives the protein CASSGFATDTQYF.

The chain couples TRBV9 to TRBJ2-1; 8 bases align to TRBD2. From germline, CDR1 is SGDLS and CDR2 YYNGEE. The J segment lost 2 bases and the V segment lost 0 bases, leaving 1 base of the junction unmatched. The CDR3 spans 15 residues. CDR3 DNA sequence: TGTGCCAGCAGCGTAGAGCGGGAGACCTACAATGAGCAGTTCTTC. This codes for CASSVERETYNEQFF. Combining the CDR3 with reference TRBV9 and TRBJ2-1 gives the whole variable domain DSGVTQTPKHLITATGQRVTLRCSPRSGDLSVYWYQQSLDQGLQFLIQYYNGEERAKGNILERFSAQQFPDLHSELNLSSLELGDSALYFCASSVERETYNEQFFGPGTRLTVL.

This chain joins TRBV21-1 and TRBJ2-7; TRBD2 is the table's D call, not checked against the DNA. TRBV21-1 is a documented pseudogene. The CDR3 runs to 14 residues. The CDR3 DNA is TGTGCCAGCAGCAAGGGGGGAAAACCCTACGAGCAGTACTTC. It encodes CASSKGGKPYEQYF.

This chain connects TRBV10-3 to TRBJ1-1, with D hard to call. The V gene lost 4 bases and the J gene lost 3 bases, with 9 bases spanning the gap. The germline gives CDR1 ENHRY, CDR2 SYGVKD. The CDR3 spans 13 residues. The CDR3 bases are TGTGCCATCAGTGGCGGCGACCACACTGAAGCTTTCTTT. Encoded protein: CAISGGDHTEAFF.